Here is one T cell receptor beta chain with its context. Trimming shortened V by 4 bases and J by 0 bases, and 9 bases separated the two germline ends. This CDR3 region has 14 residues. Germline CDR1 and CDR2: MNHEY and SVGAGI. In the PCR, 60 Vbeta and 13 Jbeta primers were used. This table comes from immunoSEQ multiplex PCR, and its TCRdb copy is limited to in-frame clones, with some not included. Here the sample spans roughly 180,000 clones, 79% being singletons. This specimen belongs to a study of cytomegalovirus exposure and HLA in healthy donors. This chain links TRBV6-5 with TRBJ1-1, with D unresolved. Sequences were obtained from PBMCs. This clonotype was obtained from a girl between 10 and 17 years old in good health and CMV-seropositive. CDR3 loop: CASSSTPVNTEAFF. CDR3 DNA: TGTGCCAGCAGTTCAACTCCTGTGAACACTGAAGCTTTCTTT.